This T cell receptor (beta chain) was captured by sequencing in a study of cytomegalovirus exposure and HLA in healthy donors listed by TCRdb under 2017. Regarding the study in general: According to an earlier analysis of several hundred of the donors, some 180 million T cells yielded 117 million unique TCR beta sequences and approximately 280 Gb of sequence data. Typing coverage differed by locus: A, B, C, DRB1 and DQB1 were typed in about 620-630 donors, DQA1 in about 550, DPA1 in some 610, and DPB1 in approximately 450. To predict cytomegalovirus infection status, the study combined high-throughput TCR immunosequencing, statistical association of individual TCRs with disease status, and machine learning. The study was designed to test whether signatures of past pathogen exposure could be identified by cataloging public T cell receptors. Among several hundred genotyped donors of the cohort, an average of roughly 230,000 unique TCR beta nucleotide sequences was sequenced per donor, of which roughly 17% were non-productive. A later genetic analysis took genome-wide SNP genotypes for about 65% of the 666 donors and used that subset as a discovery cohort. Every repertoire in the discovery cohort had been generated on one and the same sequencing platform. To study patterns of TCR occurrence, a later analysis re-analyzed previously published TCR beta repertoires from 666 donors and added high-resolution HLA genotyping. Along with the approximately 650-subject first cohort, a separate validation cohort of around 120 different subjects was used. An earlier analysis of several hundred of the donors applied high-throughput TCR beta sequencing to assess whether each TCR beta V gene segment acted as functional or pseudogenic. Donor age, sex, ethnicity and CMV serostatus were collected together with the repertoire data. Roughly 5 DR-DQ haplotypes were treated as single units for association and clustering because of strong linkage in the cohort. An early release covering 500 to 750 HLA-typed donors comprised about 290 gigabases of sequencing data and about 90 million unique TCR sequences. Of the 300 to 500 genotyped donors, 75% to 85% were placed in the genetic ancestry cluster associated with self-reported Caucasian donors. The study profiled the T cell repertoires of 550 to 700 subjects by immunosequencing and related them to cytomegalovirus serostatus. Both class I and class II loci were covered by HLA typing, at four-digit resolution. Rather than using new phenotypic data, the later analysis identified candidate immune exposures from TCR beta sequences and from how often those sequences occurred across donors.

Notes on this clone: The clone's antigen remains unknown. No much larger clone is present one base from it, and per-base qualities are unavailable.

The library was made by the immunoSEQ multiplex PCR assay. The multiplex PCR relied on a mix of 60 forward primers for TCR Vbeta segments and 13 reverse primers for TCR Jbeta segments. The CDR3 region of rearranged TCR beta genes was amplified from genomic DNA by a multiplex PCR assay. The Illumina HiSeq System was used to sequence the amplified TCR beta libraries as 87-base-pair reads. For the original study's pipeline: In a later analysis, 77 million or so unique TCR beta chains were counted across the 650 to 750 repertoires, and about 10 million of these chains were shared by at least two donors. A nearest-neighbor algorithm error-corrected the raw reads and collapsed the reads into unique sequences, merging closely related sequences to remove PCR and sequencing errors. V, D and J gene segments were assigned by aligning CDR3 sequences to IMGT reference sequences. For a sequence to be retained, a match of at least six nucleotides was required to both a V gene segment and a J gene segment. Rearrangements were classified as productive when the CDR3 lacked stop codons and remained in frame with V and J, and all other rearrangements were classified as non-productive. CDR3 was defined according to IMGT convention as the region running from the second conserved V-encoded cysteine to the conserved J-encoded phenylalanine. The earlier analysis of approximately 590 of the donors excluded any sequence lacking an unambiguous match to a single V gene segment. In an earlier analysis of about 590 of the donors, a V segment was called functional when productive rearrangements were above 56.7%, and segregating when the standard deviation between donors exceeded 5%. A statistical classification framework was built for diagnosing cytomegalovirus status from the catalog of TCR beta chain sequences. V and J gene assignment, in a later analysis, came from comparing TCR nucleotide sequences with IMGT/GENE-DB human TR gene sequences. Using the TCRdist pipeline, a later analysis assigned CDR3 sequences along with most-parsimonious VDJ recombination scenarios. A later analysis defined each TCR beta chain by its CDR3 amino acid sequence plus V-gene family, and excluded reads lacking a unique V-gene family. A later analysis removed 500 to 600 highly shared, low-generation-probability nucleotide sequences to deal with suspected cross-contamination and a sequencing artifact. For each public chain, a later analysis derived a clonal expansion index from normalized ranks of inferred template counts within each repertoire. In a later analysis, generation probabilities were computed using a VDJ recombination model fitted to out-of-frame rearrangements, and the results were checked against IGoR. In a later analysis, hypergeometric tests were used to score TCR-TCR, TCR-HLA and TCR-CMV co-occurrence, with a repertoire-size bias correction applied to TCR pairs. To estimate false discovery rates, a later analysis permuted the HLA or CMV assignments 20 times. A later analysis grouped co-occurring TCRs with DBSCAN, adding TCRdist sequence similarity when clustering within HLA-allele-positive subsets. Repertoires with fewer than 30,000 or more than 120,000 public chains, plus five repertoires with anomalous nucleotide sharing, were excluded from co-occurrence clustering. Here the immuneACCESS table is served through TCRdb, limited to in-frame sequences with V and J called. Missing clones are a known gap in these copies; in checked studies unresolved V genes cover under half, and the rest lacks a known reason. That table furnishes V, J and clone size, whereas the DNA furnished D and trimming. The sample table records fewer than 200,000 clones; about three quarters of these occur just once. The top ten clones comprise approximately 0.89% of the sample.

The cohort comprised approximately 700 healthy bone marrow donors. At the time of sampling, every cohort member was nominally healthy, though immune exposures that went unrecorded were likely present. The donor tested CMV seropositive and was one of the 289 seropositive cohort members. A peripheral blood sample was provided by each donor, and peripheral blood mononuclear cells were used for TCR beta sequencing. Genomic DNA extraction from the blood cell samples was performed with the Qiagen DNeasy Blood Extraction Kit. Beyond this particular receptor, the publication reports: Because HLA typing was unavailable for some donors at each locus, only the typed subset was used in association tests. A group of highly shared sequence variants was considered likely to be a technical artifact of the sequencing pipeline. Because counts were too low, 15 or so rarely observed V segments, including chromosome 9 orphons, were excluded from the earlier analysis of some 540 of the donors. In a later analysis, the rate of TCR association differed among HLA loci, with DRB1 alleles having the most associated TCRs and HLA-C alleles having the fewest. Most TCR sequences were observed very rarely across donors, whereas some public TCRs were present in many individuals. The study gave a list of under 200 TCR beta chains associated with cytomegalovirus. Strong co-occurrence of HLA alleles, especially DR and DQ, made assigning TCR associations to individual alleles difficult. Some IMGT-functional V segments, including TRBV6-2 and TRBV6-3, could not be distinguished by the 87-base-pair reads and were therefore excluded. Roughly uniform sequencing depth across donors was assumed in presence/absence analyses, although this assumption may not hold. A later analysis reported that several top co-occurrence clusters appeared linked to parvovirus B19, influenza, CMV and Epstein-Barr virus. An earlier analysis of several hundred of the donors showed that most TCR beta V segments appeared in productive rearrangements either about 87% or about 30% of the time, which broadly matched IMGT annotations. In a later analysis, most CMV-associated TCR beta chains were found to appear HLA-restricted, with HLA associations seemingly driven largely by CMV exposure. CMV serostatus was the only immune exposure information available for the cohort. The authors suggested that the approach could potentially be generalized to other disease states and immunological phenotypes. In vitro tests confirmed that three of the cytomegalovirus-associated TCR beta chains recognize cytomegalovirus antigens. The classifier was reported to diagnose cytomegalovirus status with high specificity and sensitivity in both the original cohort and the validation cohort. In a later analysis, some 18,000 TCR beta sequences were associated with specific HLA alleles at a false discovery rate of 0.05. The cohort was sequenced for TCR beta chains only, and without alpha or paired-chain data the features that could be detected were limited. A further reported finding was that TCR beta sequences accurately predicted the HLA-A and HLA-B alleles for most subjects in the first cohort. In a later genetic analysis, a missense DCLRE1C variant was associated with V-gene and J-gene trimming of TCR beta chains, and the association was replicated in an independent cohort. Compared with equally common non-associated chains, HLA-associated TCR beta chains in a later analysis were more clonally expanded and had lower generation probabilities. Linkage disequilibrium might explain the correlated functional status among segregating V segments, but an unknown experimental factor could not be ruled out. In a later genetic analysis, fewer N-insertions in productive TCRs were reported among donors in an Asian-associated ancestry cluster than the approximately 670-donor mean.

The V end loses 6 bases and the J end loses 4 bases, and a stretch of 14 bases separates them. Taken from cysteine to phenylalanine, the CDR3 has 14 residues. Only the CDR3 part of the read is kept: 42 bases, read in frame from the first base. The CDR1 and CDR2 encoded by the germline V gene are MNHEY and SVGAGI. The rearranged chain carries TRBV6-5 and TRBJ2-3; TRBD2 might be the D gene, on 6 matching bases. This TCR came from a woman in her forties or fifties in good health and CMV-seropositive. Sample: PBMCs. The CDR3 region has the sequence CASRELARADTQYF. The DNA sequence follows: TGTGCCAGCAGGGAACTAGCAAGGGCAGATACGCAGTATTTT.